These 5 T cell receptor beta chains were all obtained from the same sample, sequenced in a study of Graves' ophthalmopathy and Graves' hyperthyroidism (dated by TCRdb to between 2017 and 2018). The reads were generated on an Illumina HiSeq 2000. For repertoire sequencing, TCR beta CDR3 regions were amplified from RNA transcripts. The first round of RT-PCR was done with HTBI primers and the Qiagen OneStep RT-PCR kit, and was followed by a second round of multiplex PCR, then size selection and purification. TCRdb reprocessing: public reads trimmed at Q25 with fastp, clones called with MiXCR, in-frame beta chains kept. Each CDR3 protein appears once, grouped with its most common genes and DNA. The sample table contains about 550,000 distinct CDR3 sequences; only one count was recorded for just under 40% of them. The top ten hold 3.5% to 5% of the sample. The specimen sequenced was peripheral blood or thyroid tissue (not recorded which). The receptors stem from an adult man with Graves' hyperthyroidism.

Many counts were recorded for this clonotype. V and J are TRBV7-8 and TRBJ2-7; 9 bases line up with TRBD1. V shed 7 bases, J shed 4 bases, and the junction held 5 bases outside the gene matches. The germline gives CDR1 SGHVS, CDR2 FQNEAQ. CDR3 length: 13 amino acids. The CDR3 DNA reads TGTGCCAGCATCGGGACAGGGTCATACGAGCAGTACTTC. Its translation: CASIGTGSYEQYF.

This clonotype has only one observation. Possible read error: a much larger clone is one base away. The chain combines TRBV5-1 with TRBJ1-6; possibly TRBD1 for D (5 bases). V was trimmed by 4 bases and J by 5 bases, leaving 13 bases between them. Germline CDR1 and CDR2: SGHRS and YFSETQ. CDR3 length: 15 residues. The CDR3 sequence: CASSQQGAHNSPLHF. The CDR3 DNA reads as TGCGCCAGCAGCCAACAAGGGGCCCATAATTCACCCCTCCACTTT. Based on the CDR3 plus reference TRBV5-1 and TRBJ1-6, the full variable domain is KAGVTQTPRYLIKTRGQQVTLSCSPISGHRSVSWYQQTPGQGLQFLFEYFSETQRNKGNFPGRFSGRQFSNSRSEMNVSTLELGDSALYLCASSQQGAHNSPLHFGNGTRLTVT.

At least ten counts were recorded for this clonotype. The rearrangement uses TRBV19 and TRBJ1-6; D is unclear. This CDR3 comprises 14 residues. The germline CDR1 and CDR2 sequences are LNHDA and SQIVND (reference sequence). Between the trimmed V and J ends, which lost 7 bases and 7 bases, there was a span of 14 bases. CDR3 in amino acids: CASTLEGHNSPLHF. The CDR3 nucleotides are TGTGCCAGTACGTTGGAGGGTCACAATTCACCCCTCCACTTT. The whole variable domain, remainder taken from reference TRBV19 and TRBJ1-6, is DGGITQSPKYLFRKEGQNVTLSCEQNLNHDAMYWYRQDPGQGLRLIYYSQIVNDFQKGDIAEGYSVSREKKESFPLTVTSAQKNPTAFYLCASTLEGHNSPLHFGNGTRLTVT.

This clonotype has at least ten counts. The rearrangement links TRBV6-1 to TRBJ2-7; 7 bases align to TRBD1. Germline assignment: CDR1 MNHNS and CDR2 SASEGT. The CDR3 extends over 13 amino acids. V lost 6 bases to trimming and J lost 2 bases; unmatched junction nucleotides: 4. The CDR3 spells CASSPGQPYEQYF. The CDR3 coding sequence is TGTGCCAGCAGCCCGGGACAGCCCTACGAGCAGTACTTC.

Concerning this clonotype itself: At one end the junction does not follow the germline gene, possibly because of a read error. The V call is TRBV12-3 or TRBV12-4, the J call TRBJ2-7; D is perhaps TRBD2 (5 bases). The CDR3 contains 14 residues. As DNA, the CDR3 is TGTGCCAGCAGTTTCAGCGGTTACTCCTGCGAGCAGTACTTC. Translation: CASSFSGYSCEQYF.